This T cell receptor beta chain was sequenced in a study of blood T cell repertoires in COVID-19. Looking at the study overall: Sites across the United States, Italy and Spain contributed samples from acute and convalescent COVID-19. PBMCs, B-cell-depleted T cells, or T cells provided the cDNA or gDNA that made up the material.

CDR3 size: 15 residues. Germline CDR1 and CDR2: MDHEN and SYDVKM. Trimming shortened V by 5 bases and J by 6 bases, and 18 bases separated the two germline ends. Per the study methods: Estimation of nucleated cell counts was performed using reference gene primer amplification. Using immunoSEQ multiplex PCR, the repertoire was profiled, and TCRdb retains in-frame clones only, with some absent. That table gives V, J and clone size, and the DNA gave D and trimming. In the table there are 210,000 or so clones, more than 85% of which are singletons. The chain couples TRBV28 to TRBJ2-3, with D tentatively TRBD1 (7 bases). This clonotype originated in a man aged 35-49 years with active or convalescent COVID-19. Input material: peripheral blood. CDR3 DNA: TGTGCCAGCAGTGGACTCAGGGGGGCATACGATACGCAGTATTTT. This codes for CASSGLRGAYDTQYF.